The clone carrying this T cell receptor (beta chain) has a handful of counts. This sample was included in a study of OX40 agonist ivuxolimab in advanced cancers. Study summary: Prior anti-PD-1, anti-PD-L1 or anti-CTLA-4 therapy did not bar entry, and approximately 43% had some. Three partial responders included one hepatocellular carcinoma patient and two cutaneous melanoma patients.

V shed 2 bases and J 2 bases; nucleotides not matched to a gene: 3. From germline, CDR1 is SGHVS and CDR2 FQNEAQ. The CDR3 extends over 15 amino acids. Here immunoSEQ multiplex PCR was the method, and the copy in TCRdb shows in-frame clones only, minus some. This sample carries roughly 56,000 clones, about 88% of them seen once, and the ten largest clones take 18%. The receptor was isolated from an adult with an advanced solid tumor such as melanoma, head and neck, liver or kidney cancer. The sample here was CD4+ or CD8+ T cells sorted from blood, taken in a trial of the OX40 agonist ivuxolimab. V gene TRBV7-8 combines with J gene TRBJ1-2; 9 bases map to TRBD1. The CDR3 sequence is CASSLTGTGNYGYTF. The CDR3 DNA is TGTGCCAGCAGCTTAACCGGGACAGGGAACTATGGCTACACCTTC.